This T cell receptor (beta chain) was obtained from a study of regulatory T cells in long-lasting Graves disease. Arm-PCR of CDR3 regions with iRepertoire HTBI primers generated TCR beta libraries. MiXCR, applied by TCRdb to the multiplex PCR reads, yields one record per CDR3 protein. The repertoire holds about 460,000 distinct CDR3 sequences, with 22% as singletons. The time point: persistent/refractory GD, antithyroid drugs over 5 years with positive TRAb. Extracted PBMC RNA gave rise to the TCR library. With 2 bases removed from V and 0 bases from J, the gap between germline ends came to 16 bases. There are 17 residues in the CDR3. From germline, CDR1 is MNHEY and CDR2 SMNVEV (reference sequence).

The sample here was peripheral blood mononuclear cells (PBMCs), taken when the disease was refractory, from a patient treated with antithyroid drugs. The TCR was taken from a female donor with Graves disease. This chain uses TRBV27 with TRBJ1-1; D is undetermined. This CDR3 is CASSLNQEIYMNTEAFF. In DNA, the CDR3 is TGTGCCAGCAGTTTAAACCAGGAAATCTACATGAACACTGAAGCTTTCTTT.